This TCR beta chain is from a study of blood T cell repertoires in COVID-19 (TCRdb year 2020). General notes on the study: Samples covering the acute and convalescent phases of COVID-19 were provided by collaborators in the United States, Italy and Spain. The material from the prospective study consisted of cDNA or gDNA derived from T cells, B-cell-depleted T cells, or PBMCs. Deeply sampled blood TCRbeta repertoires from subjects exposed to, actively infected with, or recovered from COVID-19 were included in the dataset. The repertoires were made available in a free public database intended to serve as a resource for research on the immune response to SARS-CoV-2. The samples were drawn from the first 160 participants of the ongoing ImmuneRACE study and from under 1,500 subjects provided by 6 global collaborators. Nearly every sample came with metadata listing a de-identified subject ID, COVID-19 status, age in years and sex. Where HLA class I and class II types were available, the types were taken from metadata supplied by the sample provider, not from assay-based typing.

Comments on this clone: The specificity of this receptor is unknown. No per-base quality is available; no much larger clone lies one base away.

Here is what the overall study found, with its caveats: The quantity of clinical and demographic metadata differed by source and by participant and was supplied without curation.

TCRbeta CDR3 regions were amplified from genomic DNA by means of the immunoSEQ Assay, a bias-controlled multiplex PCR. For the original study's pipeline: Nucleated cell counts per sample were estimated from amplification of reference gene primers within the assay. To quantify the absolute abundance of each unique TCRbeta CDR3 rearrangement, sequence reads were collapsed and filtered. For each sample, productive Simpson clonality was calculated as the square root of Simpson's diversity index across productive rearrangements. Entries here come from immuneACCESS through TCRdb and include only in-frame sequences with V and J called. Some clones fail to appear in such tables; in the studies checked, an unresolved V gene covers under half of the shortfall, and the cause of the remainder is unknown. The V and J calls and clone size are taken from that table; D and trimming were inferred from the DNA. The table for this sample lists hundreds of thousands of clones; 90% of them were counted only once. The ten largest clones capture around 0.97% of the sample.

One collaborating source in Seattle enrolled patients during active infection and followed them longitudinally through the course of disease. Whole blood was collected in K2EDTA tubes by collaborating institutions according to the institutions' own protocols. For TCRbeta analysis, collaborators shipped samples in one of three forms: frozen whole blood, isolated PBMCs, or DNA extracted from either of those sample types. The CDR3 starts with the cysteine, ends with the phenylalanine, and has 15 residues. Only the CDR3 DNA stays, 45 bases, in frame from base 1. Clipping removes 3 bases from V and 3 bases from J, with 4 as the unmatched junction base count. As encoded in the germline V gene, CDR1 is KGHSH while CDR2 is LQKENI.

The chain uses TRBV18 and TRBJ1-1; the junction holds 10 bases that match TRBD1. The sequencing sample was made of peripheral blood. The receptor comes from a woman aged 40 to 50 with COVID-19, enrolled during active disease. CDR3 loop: CASSPRTGGDTEAFF. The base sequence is TGTGCCAGCTCACCTCGGACAGGGGGAGACACTGAAGCTTTCTTT.